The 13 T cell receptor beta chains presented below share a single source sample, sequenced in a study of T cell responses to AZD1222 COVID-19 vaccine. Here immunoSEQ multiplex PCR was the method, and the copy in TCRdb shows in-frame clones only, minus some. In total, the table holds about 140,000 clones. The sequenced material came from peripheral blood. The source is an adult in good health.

The CDR3 is CASSLSGRWGELFF. The CDR3 DNA reads TGTGCCAGCAGCTTGTCAGGCCGGTGGGGGGAGCTGTTTTTT. V and J are TRBV5-6 and TRBJ2-2, with D unclear. With 1 base removed from V and 8 bases from J, the gap between germline ends came to 12 bases. Per germline, CDR1 SGHDT and CDR2 YYEEEE. This CDR3 is 14 amino acids long.

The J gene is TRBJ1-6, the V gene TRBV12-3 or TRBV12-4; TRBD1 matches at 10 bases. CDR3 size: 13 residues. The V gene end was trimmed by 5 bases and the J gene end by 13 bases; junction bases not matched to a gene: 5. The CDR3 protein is CASSGDRGFPLHF. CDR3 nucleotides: TGTGCCAGCAGTGGGGACAGGGGTTTCCCCCTCCACTTT.

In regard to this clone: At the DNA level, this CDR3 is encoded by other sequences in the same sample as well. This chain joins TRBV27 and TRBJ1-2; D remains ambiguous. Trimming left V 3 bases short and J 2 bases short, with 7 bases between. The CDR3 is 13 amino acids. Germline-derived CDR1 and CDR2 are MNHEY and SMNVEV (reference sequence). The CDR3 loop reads CASSFSANYGYTF. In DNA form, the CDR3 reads TGTGCCAGCAGTTTCAGTGCAAACTATGGCTACACCTTC.

CDR3 DNA sequence: TGTGCCAGCAGCCAAGCGTCTAGCGGGGGTGAGACCCAGTACTTC. As protein: CASSQASSGGETQYF. This chain joins TRBV4-2 and TRBJ2-5, with TRBD2 matching 10 bases. With V trimmed by 1 base and J by 5 bases, 4 bases remained unmatched. This CDR3 has 15 residues. CDR1 is LGHNA and CDR2 is YNFKEQ in the germline V gene.

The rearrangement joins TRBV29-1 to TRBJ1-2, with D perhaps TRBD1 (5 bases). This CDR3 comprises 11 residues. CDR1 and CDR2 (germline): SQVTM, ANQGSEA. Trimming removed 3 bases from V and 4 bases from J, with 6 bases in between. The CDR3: CSVDQGYGYTF. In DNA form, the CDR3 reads TGCAGCGTTGACCAGGGCTATGGCTACACCTTC.

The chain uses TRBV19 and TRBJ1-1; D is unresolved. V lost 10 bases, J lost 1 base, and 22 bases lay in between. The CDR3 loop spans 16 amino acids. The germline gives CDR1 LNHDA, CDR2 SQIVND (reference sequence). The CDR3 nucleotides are TGTGCCACTCGAACTATTTCAACCCGACAGAACACTGAAGCTTTCTTT. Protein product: CATRTISTRQNTEAFF.

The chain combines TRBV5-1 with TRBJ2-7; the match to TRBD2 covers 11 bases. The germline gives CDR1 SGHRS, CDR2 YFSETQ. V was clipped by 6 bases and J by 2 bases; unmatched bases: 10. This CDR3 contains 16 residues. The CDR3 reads CASKLAGAKTPYEQYF. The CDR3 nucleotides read TGCGCCAGCAAACTAGCGGGGGCCAAAACACCCTACGAGCAGTACTTC.

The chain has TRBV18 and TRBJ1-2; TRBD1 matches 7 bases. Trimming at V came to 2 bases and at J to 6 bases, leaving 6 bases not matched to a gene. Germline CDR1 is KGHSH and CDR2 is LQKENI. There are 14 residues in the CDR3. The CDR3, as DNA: TGTGCCAGCTCACCAGGGACAGAACAGAATGGCTACACCTTC. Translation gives CASSPGTEQNGYTF. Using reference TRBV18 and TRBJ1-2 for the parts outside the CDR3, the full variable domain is NAGVMQNPRHLVRRRGQEARLRCSPMKGHSHVYWYRQLPEEGLKFMVYLQKENIIDESGMPKERFSAEFPKEGPSILRIQQVVRGDSAAYFCASSPGTEQNGYTFGSGTRLTVV.

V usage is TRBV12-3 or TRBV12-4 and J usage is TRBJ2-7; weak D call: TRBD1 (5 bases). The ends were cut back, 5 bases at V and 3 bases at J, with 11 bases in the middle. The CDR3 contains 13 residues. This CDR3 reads CASSLLQVYEQYF. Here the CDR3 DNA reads TGTGCCAGCAGTCTACTACAGGTCTACGAGCAGTACTTC.

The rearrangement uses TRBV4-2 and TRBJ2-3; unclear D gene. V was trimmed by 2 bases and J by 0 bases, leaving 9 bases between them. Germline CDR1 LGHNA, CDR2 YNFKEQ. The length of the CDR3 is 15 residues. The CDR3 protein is CASSQRGPSTDTQYF. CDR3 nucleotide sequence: TGTGCCAGCAGCCAACGTGGGCCTAGCACAGATACGCAGTATTTT.

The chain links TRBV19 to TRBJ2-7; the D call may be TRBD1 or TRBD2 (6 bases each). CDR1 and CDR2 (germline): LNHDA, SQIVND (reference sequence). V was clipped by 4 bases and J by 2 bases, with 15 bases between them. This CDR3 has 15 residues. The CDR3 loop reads CASSNFGGGPYEQYF. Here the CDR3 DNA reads TGTGCCAGTAGTAACTTCGGAGGGGGGCCCTACGAGCAGTACTTC. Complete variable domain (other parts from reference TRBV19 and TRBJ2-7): DGGITQSPKYLFRKEGQNVTLSCEQNLNHDAMYWYRQDPGQGLRLIYYSQIVNDFQKGDIAEGYSVSREKKESFPLTVTSAQKNPTAFYLCASSNFGGGPYEQYFGPGTRLTVT.

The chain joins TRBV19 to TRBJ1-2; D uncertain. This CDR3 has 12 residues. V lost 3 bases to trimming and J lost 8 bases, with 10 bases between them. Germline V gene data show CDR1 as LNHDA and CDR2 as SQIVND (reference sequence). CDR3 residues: CASSIGGHGYTF. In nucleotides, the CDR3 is TGTGCCAGTAGTATCGGCGGGCACGGCTACACCTTC.

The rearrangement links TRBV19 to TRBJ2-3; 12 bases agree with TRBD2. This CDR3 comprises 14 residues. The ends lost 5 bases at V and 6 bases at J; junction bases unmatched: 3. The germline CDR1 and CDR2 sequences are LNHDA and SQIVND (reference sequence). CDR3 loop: CASSPSGGGDTQYF. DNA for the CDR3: TGTGCCAGTAGTCCTAGCGGGGGGGGTGATACGCAGTATTTT.